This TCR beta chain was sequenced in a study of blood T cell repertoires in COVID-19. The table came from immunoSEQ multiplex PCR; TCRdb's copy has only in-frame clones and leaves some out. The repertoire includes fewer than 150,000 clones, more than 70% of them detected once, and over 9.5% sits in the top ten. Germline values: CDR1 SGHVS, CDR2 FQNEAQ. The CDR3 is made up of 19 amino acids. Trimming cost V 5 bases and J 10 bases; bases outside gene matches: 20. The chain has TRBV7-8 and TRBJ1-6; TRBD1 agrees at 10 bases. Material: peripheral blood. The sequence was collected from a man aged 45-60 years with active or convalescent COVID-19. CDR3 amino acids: CASSPKRPGTGAPGSPLHF. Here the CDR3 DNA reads TGTGCCAGCAGCCCCAAACGTCCCGGGACAGGGGCCCCTGGGTCACCCCTCCACTTT.